This T cell receptor (beta chain) stems from a study of shared clonotypes between healthy human individuals. For the study at large: The cohort comprised two women and a few men. Their ages spanned 18 to 49 years.

Only in-frame clones appear in the TCRdb table, and some are missing; sequencing was by immunoSEQ multiplex PCR. The table has around 2.1 million clones, approximately 94% seen once. Selected positively for CCR7 and CD45RO-negative, naive CD8 cells excluded terminally differentiated effector memory CD45RA+ cells. The J segment lost 9 bases and the V segment lost 2 bases, leaving 10 bases of the junction unmatched. The CDR3 is made up of 17 amino acids. Germline-derived CDR1 and CDR2 are LNHDA and SQIVND (reference sequence). This clonotype was obtained from a man younger than 35 in good health. Some clones in this sample may be carry-over from other donors' samples. V gene TRBV19 combines with J gene TRBJ2-1; 13 bases match TRBD2. The sequencing input was naive CD8+ T cells from PBMCs. CDR3 region: CASSIQTGLAGDVEQFF. CDR3 nucleotides: TGTGCCAGTAGTATACAGACAGGACTAGCGGGAGATGTTGAGCAGTTCTTC.